This passage covers 22 T cell receptor beta chains from one sample sequenced in a study of T-cell memory formation after mild COVID-19. TCRdb re-called the 5' RACE reads through MiXCR, storing one row per CDR3 protein. Of fewer than 700,000 distinct CDR3 sequences in the sample, approximately 21% were seen once. Sequencing was carried out using PBMCs or a T cell subset sorted from them (not recorded which). Every receptor here comes from an adult woman who had mild COVID-19 (a few samples of this study predate the infection). Cell type and time point are not known.

V and J are TRBV20-1 and TRBJ2-3, with TRBD2 matching over 9 bases. Per the germline V gene, CDR1 is DFQATT and CDR2 is SNEGSKA (reference sequence). There are 16 residues in the CDR3. V was clipped by 0 bases and J by 4 bases; unmatched bases: 8. In nucleotides, the CDR3 is TGCAGTGCTAGAGATTTAGCGGGAGTGAGGGCAGATACGCAGTATTTT. It yields the protein CSARDLAGVRADTQYF.

The V gene is TRBV7-3, the J gene TRBJ2-5; 10 positions match TRBD2. V gave up 4 bases and J gave up 5 bases; unmatched junction bases: 4. This CDR3 region has 14 residues. Germline CDR1 is SGHTA and CDR2 is FQGTGA. CDR3 nucleotides: TGTGCCAGCAGCTGGACTAGCGGTGTGGAGACCCAGTACTTC. Encoded protein: CASSWTSGVETQYF.

This clonotype has at least ten counts. The chain carries TRBV6-6 and TRBJ2-1; D not resolved. CDR3 length: 12 amino acids. The V end lost 8 bases, the J end lost 8 bases, and 13 bases lay between the germline ends. Germline V CDR1 and CDR2: MNHNY, SVGAGI (reference sequence). The CDR3: CASGIRVDEQFF. In nucleotides, the CDR3 is TGTGCCAGCGGAATTAGAGTGGATGAGCAGTTCTTC.

In this sample, this clonotype turned up a few times. The chain carries TRBV2 and TRBJ1-2; D is unresolved. CDR3 length: 14 amino acids. Germline assignment: CDR1 SNHLY and CDR2 FYNNEI. Trimming left V 4 bases short and J 5 bases short, with 14 bases between. CDR3 region: CASSVRTQAYGYTF. The CDR3 DNA reads TGTGCCAGCAGTGTTAGAACCCAGGCGTATGGCTACACCTTC.

There are a few counts of this clonotype. The chain recombines TRBV7-9 with TRBJ2-7, with 12 bases identical to TRBD1. Germline assignment: CDR1 SEHNR and CDR2 FQNEAQ (reference sequence). The J segment lost 1 base and the V segment lost 3 bases, leaving 7 bases of the junction unmatched. This CDR3 comprises 17 residues. The CDR3 loop reads CASSFPGQGAYSYEQYF. CDR3 nucleotide sequence: TGTGCCAGCAGCTTCCCGGGACAGGGGGCTTATTCCTACGAGCAGTACTTC.

The chain has TRBV5-6 and TRBJ2-7; 9 bases map to TRBD1. From germline, CDR1 is SGHDT and CDR2 YYEEEE. The CDR3 extends over 15 amino acids. The trim removed 4 bases at V and 3 bases at J, leaving 8 bases unmatched. The CDR3 DNA follows: TGTGCCAGCAGCCTGGCCGGGGACAGGGTCTACGAGCAGTACTTC. Its protein is CASSLAGDRVYEQYF.

The chain joins TRBV18 to TRBJ1-1; D not resolved. V was shortened by 3 bases and J by 0 bases, with 8 bases between the two germline ends. The CDR3 is 14 residues long. In germline, CDR1 is KGHSH, CDR2 LQKENI. The CDR3 DNA sequence: TGTGCCAGCTCACCTCTCGAAATGAACACTGAAGCTTTCTTT. Protein sequence: CASSPLEMNTEAFF.

CDR3 sequence: CASSLSTGTGGYEQYF. The CDR3 region has the DNA TGTGCCAGCAGCTTGTCAACCGGGACAGGGGGCTACGAGCAGTACTTC. The V and J genes are TRBV7-9 and TRBJ2-7, with TRBD1 matching over 11 bases. CDR1 and CDR2 (germline): SEHNR, FQNEAQ (reference sequence). The CDR3 is 16 residues long. Trimming took 3 bases from V and 3 from J; bases not matched to a gene: 7. The variable domain in full, with the rest retrieved from reference TRBV7-9 and TRBJ2-7, is DTGVSQNPRHKITKRGQNVTFRCDPISEHNRLYWYRQTLGQGPEFLTYFQNEAQLEKSRLLSDRFSAERPKGSFSTLEIQRTEQGDSAMYLCASSLSTGTGGYEQYFGPGTRLTVT.

This chain joins TRBV5-1 and TRBJ2-6, with D uncertain. Germline V gives CDR1 SGHRS, CDR2 YFSETQ. The V end lost 5 bases, the J end lost 4 bases, and 22 bases lay between the germline ends. The CDR3 is 18 residues long. The CDR3 bases are TGCGCCAGCAGGAGATCGGGTTCTGTGGCGGCGGGGGCCAACGTCCTGACTTTC. Its protein is CASRRSGSVAAGANVLTF.

The chain is built from TRBV7-9 and TRBJ2-3; a weak D match, TRBD1 (5 bases). The germline gives CDR1 SEHNR, CDR2 FQNEAQ (reference sequence). Trimming took off 6 bases at V and 0 bases at J, with 19 bases between the two ends. The CDR3 has 17 amino acids. CDR3: CASSSPVTGASTDTQYF. The CDR3 DNA reads TGTGCCAGCAGTTCTCCCGTCACAGGAGCGAGCACAGATACGCAGTATTTT.

The chain uses TRBV6-2 or TRBV6-3 and TRBJ2-3, with no clear D. V was shortened by 5 bases and J by 2 bases, with 14 bases between the two germline ends. The CDR3 consists of 15 residues. Germline assignment: CDR1 MNHEY and CDR2 SVGEGT. CDR3 in DNA: TGTGCCAGCAGTGAAATCCGGCGGACCACAGATACGCAGTATTTT. Translation: CASSEIRRTTDTQYF.

The chain links TRBV6-5 to TRBJ2-6; 7 bases align to TRBD1. The trim removed 5 bases at V and 0 bases at J, leaving 7 bases unmatched. The germline V gene has CDR1 MNHEY and CDR2 SVGAGI. CDR3 length: 17 residues. This CDR3 reads CASSLSGTVSGANVLTF. The DNA of the CDR3 is TGTGCCAGCAGTCTTTCCGGGACAGTCTCTGGGGCCAACGTCCTGACTTTC.

The chain recombines TRBV12-3 or TRBV12-4 with TRBJ1-5; 8 nucleotides line up with TRBD1. The ends lost 4 bases at V and 0 bases at J; junction bases unmatched: 11. The CDR3 consists of 18 residues. The DNA of the CDR3 is TGTGCCAGCAGTTCCACGCAGGGGGCCGTCTATAGCAATCAGCCCCAGCATTTT. Its translation: CASSSTQGAVYSNQPQHF.

As regards this clonotype: A much larger clone is a single base away; this may be a read error. V usage is TRBV12-3 or TRBV12-4 and J usage is TRBJ2-1; possibly TRBD2 for D (6 bases). This CDR3 has 16 residues. The CDR3 DNA reads TGTGCCAGAAGTTTCCGATCCGGGAGCTCCTACAATGAGCAGTTCTTC. This encodes CARSFRSGSSYNEQFF.

This chain connects TRBV12-3 or TRBV12-4 to TRBJ2-1; no firm D call. The V end lost 2 bases, the J end lost 4 bases, and 15 bases lay between the germline ends. The CDR3 sequence is 16 residues long. The CDR3, as DNA: TGTGCCAGCAGTTTAAGGTTGGCAACCTCGTACAATGAGCAGTTCTTC. Translated, it gives CASSLRLATSYNEQFF.

This clonotype was seen a few times. The chain has TRBV12-3 or TRBV12-4 and TRBJ2-3, with D tentatively TRBD1 or TRBD2 (5 bases each). The CDR3 runs 14 residues. With 6 bases removed from V and 0 bases from J, the gap between germline ends came to 10 bases. Here the CDR3 reads CASSSEGSTDTQYF. As DNA, the CDR3 is TGTGCCAGCAGCTCTGAGGGGAGCACAGATACGCAGTATTTT.

The gene calls are TRBV2 and TRBJ1-1; D possibly corresponds to TRBD1 (5 bases). Germline V gene sequence: CDR1 SNHLY, CDR2 FYNNEI. The CDR3 is 12 amino acids. V dropped 5 bases and J dropped 5 bases, with 9 bases sitting between them. CDR3 protein: CASSRDGTEAFF. The CDR3 DNA reads as TGTGCCAGCAGTCGGGACGGTACTGAAGCTTTCTTT.

This clonotype was seen repeatedly, ten times or more. This chain connects TRBV7-9 to TRBJ2-5, with 7 bases that match TRBD1. V was pared by 7 bases and J by 1 base, with 12 bases of the junction left unmatched. Germline values: CDR1 SEHNR, CDR2 FQNEAQ (reference sequence). The CDR3 runs 16 residues. The CDR3 here is CASIPPDRVIQETQYF. CDR3 in DNA: TGTGCCAGCATCCCCCCTGACAGGGTTATCCAAGAGACCCAGTACTTC. Variable domain in full (rest from reference TRBV7-9 and TRBJ2-5): DTGVSQNPRHKITKRGQNVTFRCDPISEHNRLYWYRQTLGQGPEFLTYFQNEAQLEKSRLLSDRFSAERPKGSFSTLEIQRTEQGDSAMYLCASIPPDRVIQETQYFGPGTRLLVL.

This clonotype occurred many times. The chain carries TRBV7-3 and TRBJ2-7; TRBD1 aligns across 12 bases. Trimming took 6 bases from V and 6 from J; bases not matched to a gene: 6. The CDR3 runs 14 residues. Germline values: CDR1 SGHTA, CDR2 FQGTGA. The CDR3 region is CASSPGQGAVEQYF. The CDR3 nucleotides are TGTGCCAGCAGTCCGGGACAGGGGGCCGTCGAGCAGTACTTC.

The chain carries TRBV27 and TRBJ2-3, with D perhaps TRBD2 (6 bases). Germline lookup yields CDR1 MNHEY and CDR2 SMNVEV (reference sequence). V was shortened by 5 bases and J by 5 bases, with 14 bases between the two germline ends. CDR3 length: 14 amino acids. Written as DNA, the CDR3 is TGTGCCAGCAGTGCGAGACTAGAGGTAGATACGCAGTATTTT. Its protein is CASSARLEVDTQYF.

V gene TRBV2 combines with J gene TRBJ2-5; a weak D match, TRBD1 (6 bases). This CDR3 contains 17 residues. V gave up 2 bases and J gave up 3 bases, with 19 bases separating them. Germline-derived CDR1 and CDR2 are SNHLY and FYNNEI. DNA of the CDR3: TGTGCCAGCAGTGAATCGTTAGAGGGGGAGTTAGAAGAGACCCAGTACTTC. Translation: CASSESLEGELEETQYF.

There are a few counts of this clonotype. The chain couples TRBV10-3 to TRBJ2-7; D unresolved. V was cut by 0 bases and J by 8 bases, with 5 bases left in between. The CDR3 runs to 11 residues. CDR1 ENHRY and CDR2 SYGVKD come from the germline V gene. The CDR3 loop is CAISESRQQYF. The CDR3 DNA follows: TGTGCCATCAGTGAGTCTCGACAGCAGTACTTC.